What follows are 4 T cell receptor beta chains derived from one specimen sequenced in a study of graft-versus-host responses after intestinal transplantation. The assay was immunoSEQ multiplex PCR, and TCRdb's table has in-frame clones only and misses some. The data contain about 90,000 clones, about 93% of them singletons. Which antigens these TCRs recognize remains unknown. This material consisted of unstimulated CD8+ T cells sorted from spleen or lymph node cells, taken before transplant. These receptors were obtained from a human donor who was the organ donor for an intestinal transplant.

The genes are TRBV11-3 and TRBJ2-1; 11 nucleotides agree with TRBD1. Germline lookup yields CDR1 SGHNT and CDR2 YENEEA. The CDR3 covers 17 residues. Losses at the gene ends were 3 bases for V and 5 bases for J; bases not matched to a gene: 9. CDR3 in DNA: TGTGCCAGCAGCTTGGGTTTGGGGGACAGGGGGAACAATGAGCAGTTCTTC. It specifies CASSLGLGDRGNNEQFF.

This chain joins TRBV19 and TRBJ1-2; D perhaps matches TRBD1 (6 bases). The germline V gene encodes CDR1 LNHDA and CDR2 SQIVND (reference sequence). V shed 10 bases and J shed 7 bases, with 25 bases lying between them. The CDR3 loop spans 15 amino acids. The CDR3 protein is CATQTPGQGLSGYTF. The CDR3 nucleotides are TGTGCCACCCAAACCCCGGGACAAGGGCTGAGTGGCTACACCTTC.

In the case of this clone: The junction and the germline gene differ at one end; a read error may be behind it. The V and J genes are TRBV6-5 and TRBJ2-7; possible D gene TRBD2, 6 bases. Germline V CDR1 and CDR2: MNHEY, SVGAGI. CDR3 size: 15 residues. The CDR3: CASSYSGTAFDEQYF. CDR3 bases: TGTGCCAGCAGCTACTCCGGGACTGCCTTTGACGAGCAGTACTTC.

This clone appeared a single time. V usage is TRBV11-1 and J usage is TRBJ2-7, with D possibly matching TRBD1 (6 bases). The CDR3 runs 15 residues. The V end was cut by 2 bases, the J end by 2 bases, with 13 bases between. Germline V gives CDR1 SGHAT, CDR2 FQDESV (reference sequence). The CDR3 here is CASSLIVGTTYEQYF. CDR3 DNA: TGTGCCAGCAGCTTAATAGTGGGGACAACCTACGAGCAGTACTTC.